This T cell receptor beta chain came from a study of blood T cell repertoires in COVID-19 (dated by TCRdb to the early 2020s). With respect to the entire study: Samples covering the acute and convalescent phases of COVID-19 were provided by collaborators in the United States, Italy and Spain. The dataset comprised deeply sampled blood TCRbeta repertoires from subjects exposed to, actively infected with, or recovered from COVID-19. The repertoires were made available in a free public database intended to serve as a resource for research on the immune response to SARS-CoV-2. Samples came from the ongoing ImmuneRACE study (first 160 participants) plus 1,254 subjects from 6 global collaborators. Where available, HLA class I and class II types were obtained from metadata supplied by the sample provider rather than from assay-based typing. The material from the prospective study consisted of cDNA or gDNA derived from T cells, B-cell-depleted T cells, or PBMCs. Nearly every sample came with metadata listing a de-identified subject ID, COVID-19 status, age in years and sex. Study-wide conclusions, independent of this receptor: The quantity of clinical and demographic metadata differed by source and by participant and was supplied without curation.

Enrolling through a virtual design, the prospective study's participants ranged in age from roughly 18 to 90 years and lived across approximately 25 United States geographic areas. To assign participants to cohorts, the prospective study relied on clinical history that participants themselves reported in a screening survey and a study questionnaire. Exposed participants were defined as having been in contact with someone with a PCR-confirmed or clinician-diagnosed COVID-19 case within 2 weeks of study entry. In the prospective study, mobile phlebotomists collected whole blood, serum and a nasopharyngeal or oropharyngeal swab from each participant. Prospective study participants could optionally give additional blood draws and questionnaires over an approximately 2-month period. Prospective study blood samples were shipped either frozen or at room temperature before DNA extraction. The immunoSEQ Assay, a bias-controlled multiplex PCR, was used to amplify TCRbeta CDR3 regions from genomic DNA. As for the authors' bioinformatics: Nucleated cell counts per sample were estimated from amplification of reference gene primers within the assay. Sequence reads were collapsed and filtered to measure the absolute abundance of every unique TCRbeta CDR3 rearrangement. For each sample, productive Simpson clonality was calculated as the square root of Simpson's diversity index across productive rearrangements. TCRdb carries this immuneACCESS record with in-frame sequences only. Its versions omit some clonotypes, under half of them owing to an unresolved V gene in the studies checked, with the rest unexplained. V and J calls and clone size come straight from that table; D and trimming were deduced from the DNA. This sample lists roughly 140,000 clones; 84% were detected once. Clones ranked in the top ten supply roughly 5.7% of the sample.

Concerning this clone itself: The antigen it binds to is not known. No clone much larger than this one lies a single base away; base qualities are absent.

Sequencing was carried out using PBMCs or T cells enriched from blood (not recorded which). This receptor was identified in a woman between 45 and 60 years old who had been exposed to COVID-19.

CDR3 reads: CASSLPSYEQYF. The base sequence is TGTGCCAGCAGCTTACCGAGTTACGAGCAGTACTTC. The chain uses TRBV5-6 and TRBJ2-7; there is no confident call for the D gene. The trim is 2 bases for V and 4 bases for J, with a gap of 7 bases between the germline ends. CDR1 SGHDT and CDR2 YYEEEE were looked up in the germline V gene. Including cysteine and phenylalanine, the CDR3 has 12 amino acids. Of all the DNA, just the CDR3 is kept, 36 bases in frame from base 1.